This record looks at one TCR beta chain sequence and its context. The CDR3 is made up of 15 amino acids. Germline values: CDR1 LNHDA, CDR2 SQIVND (reference sequence). J gave up 5 bases and V 5 bases, and 8 bases lay outside the gene matches. Authors of the study amplified TCR beta CDR3 regions from RNA transcripts. Using the HTBI primer set, a first-round RT-PCR was run on the TCR CDR3. TCRdb reprocessed the multiplex PCR reads via MiXCR and lists one record per CDR3 protein. The data contain under 650,000 distinct CDR3 sequences, about 17% of them singletons. This record belongs to a study of T cells in Graves' hyperthyroidism and ophthalmopathy.

The origin of this receptor is a woman younger than 45 with Graves' hyperthyroidism. The J gene is TRBJ2-5, the V gene TRBV19; 10 nucleotides match TRBD2. The specimen sequenced was blood. CDR3 nucleotide sequence: TGTGCCAGTAGTCCCCTAGCGGGAGTCGGGGAGACCCAGTACTTC. It translates to CASSPLAGVGETQYF.